Listed below are T cell receptor beta chains from one sample, sequenced in a study of cytomegalovirus exposure and HLA in healthy donors. Data came from immunoSEQ multiplex PCR; TCRdb stores just in-frame clones and leaves some out. The sample has hundreds of thousands of clones; 86% are singletons. The specimen sequenced was PBMCs. The receptors here all came from a woman aged 25 to 39 in good health and CMV-seropositive. The CDR3 runs from the conserved cysteine through the conserved F or W. Fields, in order: D gene, V gene, J gene, clone size, CDR3 length, CDR3 protein, CDR3 DNA. The D gene is left open where the match is weak. Size values are once, few and many counts, or a class for expanded clones, and some rows have none.

>TRBD2|TRBV9|TRBJ2-2|once|16
CASSSFGRALPGELFF
TGTGCCAGCAGCTCATTCGGGAGGGCCCTTCCCGGGGAGCTGTTTTTT
>TRBD2|TRBV7-6|TRBJ2-5|-|14
CASSSSGRGETQYF
TGTGCCAGCAGCAGTAGCGGGAGAGGGGAGACCCAGTACTTC
>TRBD2|TRBV7-2|TRBJ2-7|-|15
CASSPVAGEDYEQYF
TGTGCCAGCAGCCCAGTAGCGGGAGAGGATTACGAGCAGTACTTC
>-|TRBV28|TRBJ1-5|-|13
CASSVTDNQPQHF
TGTGCCAGCAGTGTGACAGACAATCAGCCCCAGCATTTT
>-|TRBV14|TRBJ1-3|-|14
CASSQQYSGNTIYF
TGTGCCAGCAGCCAGCAGTACTCTGGAAACACCATATATTTT
>TRBD1|TRBV18|TRBJ2-6|-|19
CASSSFPGQGDSGANVLTF
TGTGCCAGCTCATCATTTCCGGGACAGGGGGACTCTGGGGCCAACGTCCTGACTTTC
>-|TRBV4-1|TRBJ2-5|-|14
CASSHPSIGETQYF
TGCGCCAGCAGCCATCCCTCTATCGGGGAGACCCAGTACTTC
>-|TRBV11-2|TRBJ2-1|-|11
CASSLAGFQFF
TGTGCCAGCAGCTTAGCGGGATTCCAGTTCTTC
>-|TRBV30|TRBJ2-1|-|14
CAWSVMLSYNEQFF
TGTGCCTGGAGTGTCATGCTCAGCTACAATGAGCAGTTCTTC
>TRBD1|TRBV19|TRBJ2-3|once|14
CASSTRDRTDTQYF
TGTGCCAGTAGTACCCGGGACAGAACAGATACGCAGTATTTT
>-|TRBV19|TRBJ1-4|-|13
CASTGVYNEKLFF
TGTGCCAGTACTGGTGTCTATAATGAAAAACTGTTTTTT
>-|TRBV29-1|TRBJ2-2|few|13
CSVLAENTGELFF
TGCAGCGTCTTAGCGGAAAACACCGGGGAGCTGTTTTTT
>TRBD1|TRBV10-3|TRBJ1-2|-|15
CAIGINRGDNYGYTF
TGTGCCATCGGAATTAACAGGGGCGACAACTATGGCTACACCTTC
>-|TRBV5-5|TRBJ1-4|-|14
CASSFTGLREKLFF
TGTGCCAGCAGCTTCACAGGGCTAAGGGAAAAACTGTTTTTT
>-|TRBV27|TRBJ2-3|once|14
CASRSTGYTDTQYF
TGTGCCAGCAGATCGACAGGTTACACAGATACGCAGTATTTT
>TRBD2|TRBV2|TRBJ2-3|-|17
CASSEGVAGRSTDTQYF
TGTGCCAGCAGTGAGGGGGTAGCGGGGAGGAGCACAGATACGCAGTATTTT
>TRBD2|TRBV2|TRBJ2-7|-|15
CASRGLAGASYEQYF
TGTGCCAGCAGAGGGCTAGCGGGAGCATCCTACGAGCAGTACTTC
>TRBD1|TRBV5-4|TRBJ1-1|-|15
CASSLATGGDTEAFF
TGTGCCAGCAGCTTGGCGACAGGGGGGGACACTGAAGCTTTCTTT
>TRBD2|TRBV11-2|TRBJ2-7|-|13
CASSLGLAQEQYF
TGTGCCAGCAGCTTAGGACTAGCGCAAGAGCAGTACTTC
>-|TRBV6-5|TRBJ1-5|-|15
CASSLTLSSNQPQHF
TGTGCCAGCAGCCTGACATTGAGTAGCAATCAGCCCCAGCATTTT
>TRBD2|TRBV19|TRBJ2-1|-|17
CASSIVASGRGYNEQFF
TGTGCCAGTAGTATAGTGGCTAGCGGGAGGGGTTACAATGAGCAGTTCTTC
>TRBD2|TRBV29-1|TRBJ2-5|-|17
CSAQGLAGGGAWETQYF
TGCAGCGCCCAGGGACTAGCGGGAGGAGGGGCATGGGAGACCCAGTACTTC
>TRBD2|TRBV15|TRBJ2-1|-|15
CATSTASGPYNEQFF
TGTGCCACCAGCACTGCTAGCGGTCCATACAATGAGCAGTTCTTC
>-|TRBV5-3|TRBJ1-1|-|17
CARTPGGALLMNTEAFF
TGTGCCAGAACCCCAGGTGGGGCTCTACTCATGAACACTGAAGCTTTCTTT
>-|TRBV4-2|TRBJ1-5|-|16
CASSQDYARVGQPQHF
TGTGCCAGCAGCCAAGATTATGCTCGGGTGGGTCAGCCCCAGCATTTT
>-|TRBV5-1|TRBJ2-7|-|13
CASSLLGDYEQYF
TGCGCCAGCAGCTTGCTCGGAGACTACGAGCAGTACTTC
>-|TRBV2|TRBJ1-5|-|13
CASRRTAGEPQHF
TGTGCCAGCAGGCGGACAGCAGGGGAGCCCCAGCATTTT
>-|TRBV9|TRBJ1-1|-|13
CASSVRGNTEAFF
TGTGCCAGCAGCGTACGAGGGAACACTGAAGCTTTCTTT
>TRBD1|TRBV19|TRBJ1-2|-|14
CASNPGQSNYGYTF
TGTGCCAGTAATCCGGGACAGAGTAACTATGGCTACACCTTC
>-|TRBV27|TRBJ2-5|-|15
CASSLNREFQETQYF
TGTGCCAGCAGTTTGAACAGGGAATTCCAAGAGACCCAGTACTTC
>-|TRBV5-1|TRBJ2-3|-|20
CASSLVGTGGPLVGTDTQYF
TGCGCCAGCAGCTTGGTGGGGACTGGCGGCCCACTGGTCGGCACAGATACGCAGTATTTT
>TRBD1|TRBV19|TRBJ2-2|few|15
CASSPRDRNTGELFF
TGTGCCAGTAGTCCCCGGGACAGGAACACCGGGGAGCTGTTTTTT
>TRBD1|TRBV29-1|TRBJ1-2|-|12
CSGEDRVRGYTF
TGCAGCGGAGAGGACAGGGTACGTGGCTACACCTTC
>TRBD2|TRBV4-2|TRBJ2-3|few|17
CASSQGTSGSPTDTQYF
TGTGCCAGCAGCCAGGGGACTAGCGGGAGTCCCACAGATACGCAGTATTTT
>TRBD1|TRBV27|TRBJ1-1|-|15
CASRTATGLNTEAFF
TGTGCCAGCCGCACGGCGACAGGGTTGAACACTGAAGCTTTCTTT
>TRBD1|TRBV6-1|TRBJ1-2|-|15
CASSELGTGPYGYTF
TGTGCCAGCAGTGAATTAGGGACAGGCCCCTATGGCTACACCTTC
>-|TRBV5-1|TRBJ1-3|-|13
CASSSVTGNTIYF
TGCGCCAGCAGCTCAGTTACTGGAAACACCATATATTTT
>-|TRBV6-6|TRBJ1-2|once|14
CASRTGGLIHGYTF
TGTGCCAGCAGGACCGGGGGACTGATCCATGGCTACACCTTC
>-|TRBV19|TRBJ2-7|-|11
CASGQYYEQYF
TGTGCCAGTGGACAGTACTACGAGCAGTACTTC
>-|TRBV15|TRBJ1-1|once|14
CATSPAMETSEAFF
TGTGCCACCAGTCCGGCTATGGAGACTAGTGAAGCTTTCTTT
>-|TRBV18|TRBJ2-7|-|12
CASSPSDYEQYF
TGTGCCAGCTCACCATCAGACTACGAGCAGTACTTC
>TRBD2|TRBV13|TRBJ2-7|-|13
CASSPSGGYEQYF
TGTGCCAGCAGCCCTAGCGGGGGGTACGAGCAGTACTTC
>TRBD1|TRBV7-8|TRBJ2-3|-|15
CASSTGTGFTDTQYF
TGTGCCAGCTCTACCGGGACAGGATTCACAGATACGCAGTATTTT
>-|TRBV12-5|TRBJ1-2|-|14
CASGLGVPTYGYTF
TGTGCTAGTGGTTTGGGAGTCCCAACCTATGGCTACACCTTC
>TRBD1|TRBV9|TRBJ1-4|-|16
CASSINTGATNEKLFF
TGTGCCAGCAGCATTAATACAGGGGCAACTAATGAAAAACTGTTTTTT
>TRBD2|TRBV5-1|TRBJ2-3|-|13
CASGLAGTDTQYF
TGCGCCAGCGGACTAGCGGGCACAGATACGCAGTATTTT
>-|TRBV5-6|TRBJ1-5|once|15
CASSLGGVGGQPQHF
TGTGCCAGCAGCTTGGGAGGGGTGGGGGGGCAGCCCCAGCATTTT
>-|TRBV6-5|TRBJ2-7|-|12
CASSYSRGEQYF
TGTGCCAGCAGTTACTCAAGAGGCGAGCAGTACTTC
>TRBD2|TRBV19|TRBJ2-4|-|15
CASSIRSGTKNIQYF
TGTGCCAGTAGTATCCGTAGCGGGACCAAAAACATTCAGTACTTC
>TRBD1|TRBV7-9|TRBJ1-2|few|15
CASSHGTGEGYGYTF
TGTGCCAGCAGCCACGGGACAGGGGAGGGCTATGGCTACACCTTC
>TRBD2|TRBV28|TRBJ2-7|few|14
CASGTSGAPYEQYF
TGTGCCAGCGGAACTAGCGGAGCCCCCTACGAGCAGTACTTC
>TRBD1|TRBV29-1|TRBJ1-2|-|14
CSVGESSTGNGYTF
TGCAGCGTTGGGGAATCCTCGACAGGGAACGGCTACACCTTC
>-|TRBV5-6|TRBJ2-3|-|12
CASSFVTDTQYF
TGTGCCAGCAGCTTTGTAACAGATACGCAGTATTTT
>TRBD1|TRBV13|TRBJ1-1|-|14
CASSLGQGGTEAFF
TGTGCCAGCAGCTTGGGACAGGGTGGCACTGAAGCTTTCTTT
>-|TRBV27|TRBJ1-4|-|15
CASSFSGGSNEKLFF
TGTGCCAGCAGTTTTTCCGGGGGGTCCAATGAAAAACTGTTTTTT
>-|TRBV28|TRBJ1-1|-|13
CASSLGQGTEAFF
TGTGCCAGCAGTTTAGGCCAGGGGACTGAAGCTTTCTTT
>-|TRBV15|TRBJ2-3|-|14
CATSTGFLADTQYF
TGTGCCACCAGCACCGGGTTTCTGGCAGATACGCAGTATTTT